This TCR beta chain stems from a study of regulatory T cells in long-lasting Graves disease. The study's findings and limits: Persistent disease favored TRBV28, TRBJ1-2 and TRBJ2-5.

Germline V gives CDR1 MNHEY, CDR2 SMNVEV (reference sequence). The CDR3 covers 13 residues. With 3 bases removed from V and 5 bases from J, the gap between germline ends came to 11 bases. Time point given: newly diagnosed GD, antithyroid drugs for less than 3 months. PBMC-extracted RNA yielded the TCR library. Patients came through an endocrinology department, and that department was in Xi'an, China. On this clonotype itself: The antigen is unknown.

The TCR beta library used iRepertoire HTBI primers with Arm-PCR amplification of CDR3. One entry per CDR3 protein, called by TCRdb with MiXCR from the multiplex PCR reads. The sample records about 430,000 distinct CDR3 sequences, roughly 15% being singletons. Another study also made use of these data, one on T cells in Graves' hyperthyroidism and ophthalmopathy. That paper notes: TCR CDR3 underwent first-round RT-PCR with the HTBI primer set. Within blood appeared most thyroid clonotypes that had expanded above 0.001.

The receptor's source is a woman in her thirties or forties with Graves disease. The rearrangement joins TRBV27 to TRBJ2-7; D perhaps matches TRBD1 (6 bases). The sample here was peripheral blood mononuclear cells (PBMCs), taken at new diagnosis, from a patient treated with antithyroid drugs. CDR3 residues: CASSFGGWDEQYF. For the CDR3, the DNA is TGTGCCAGCAGTTTTGGGGGCTGGGACGAGCAGTACTTC.